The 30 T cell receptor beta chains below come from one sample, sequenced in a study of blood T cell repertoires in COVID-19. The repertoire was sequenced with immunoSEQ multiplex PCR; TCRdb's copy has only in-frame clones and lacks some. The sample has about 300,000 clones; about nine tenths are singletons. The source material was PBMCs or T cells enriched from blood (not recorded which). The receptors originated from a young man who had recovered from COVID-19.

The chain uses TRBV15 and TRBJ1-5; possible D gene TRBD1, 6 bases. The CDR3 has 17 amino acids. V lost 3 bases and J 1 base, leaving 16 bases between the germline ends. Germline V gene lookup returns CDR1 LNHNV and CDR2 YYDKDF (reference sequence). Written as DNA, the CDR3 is TGTGCCACCAGCAGGGATCGAATAACAGGGAGCAATCAGCCCCAGCATTTT. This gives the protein CATSRDRITGSNQPQHF.

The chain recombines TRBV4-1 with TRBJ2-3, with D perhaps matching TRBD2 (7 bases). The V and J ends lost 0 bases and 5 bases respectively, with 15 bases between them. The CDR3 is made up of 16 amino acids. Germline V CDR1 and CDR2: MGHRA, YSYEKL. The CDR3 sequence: CASSQDRAGEGDTQYF. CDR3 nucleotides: TGCGCCAGCAGCCAAGATCGGGCAGGGGAGGGAGATACGCAGTATTTT.

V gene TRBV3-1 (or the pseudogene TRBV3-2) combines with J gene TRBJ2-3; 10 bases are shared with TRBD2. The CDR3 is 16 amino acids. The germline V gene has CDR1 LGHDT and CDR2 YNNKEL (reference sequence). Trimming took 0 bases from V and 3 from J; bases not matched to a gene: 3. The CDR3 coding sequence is TGTGCCAGCAGCCAAGATACTAGCGGGGTTACAGATACGCAGTATTTT. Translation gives CASSQDTSGVTDTQYF.

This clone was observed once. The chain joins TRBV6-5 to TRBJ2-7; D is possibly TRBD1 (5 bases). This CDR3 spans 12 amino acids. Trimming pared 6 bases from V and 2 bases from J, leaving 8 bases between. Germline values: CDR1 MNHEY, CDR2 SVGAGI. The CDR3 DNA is TGTGCCAGCAGGACAGACACCTACGAGCAGTACTTC. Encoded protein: CASRTDTYEQYF.

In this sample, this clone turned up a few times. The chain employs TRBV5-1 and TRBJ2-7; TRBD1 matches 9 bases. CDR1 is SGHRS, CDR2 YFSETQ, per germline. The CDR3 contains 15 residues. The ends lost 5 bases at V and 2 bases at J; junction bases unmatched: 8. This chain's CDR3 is CASSSEGQGPYEQYF. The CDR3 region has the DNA TGCGCCAGCAGTTCGGAAGGACAGGGGCCCTACGAGCAGTACTTC. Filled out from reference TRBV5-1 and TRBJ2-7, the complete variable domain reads KAGVTQTPRYLIKTRGQQVTLSCSPISGHRSVSWYQQTPGQGLQFLFEYFSETQRNKGNFPGRFSGRQFSNSRSEMNVSTLELGDSALYLCASSSEGQGPYEQYFGPGTRLTVT.

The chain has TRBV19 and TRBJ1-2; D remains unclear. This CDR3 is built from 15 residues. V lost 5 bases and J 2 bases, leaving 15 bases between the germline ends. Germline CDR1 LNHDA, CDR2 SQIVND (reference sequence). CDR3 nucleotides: TGTGCCAGTAGTGTCCCCGGACTGTACAACTATGGCTACACCTTC. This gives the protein CASSVPGLYNYGYTF.

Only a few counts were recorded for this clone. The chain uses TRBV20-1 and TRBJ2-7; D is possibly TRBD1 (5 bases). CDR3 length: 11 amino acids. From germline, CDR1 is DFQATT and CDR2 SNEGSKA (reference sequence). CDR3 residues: CSARGRGRVSV. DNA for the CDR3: TGCAGTGCTAGAGGTCGTGGCAGGGTGTCTGTG.

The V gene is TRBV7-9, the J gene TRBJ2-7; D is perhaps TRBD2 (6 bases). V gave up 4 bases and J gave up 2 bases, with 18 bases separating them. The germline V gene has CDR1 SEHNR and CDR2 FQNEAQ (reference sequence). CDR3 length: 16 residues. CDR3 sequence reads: CASSSNRDGGPYEQYF. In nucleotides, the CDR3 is TGTGCCAGCAGCTCAAACCGGGACGGGGGTCCCTACGAGCAGTACTTC.

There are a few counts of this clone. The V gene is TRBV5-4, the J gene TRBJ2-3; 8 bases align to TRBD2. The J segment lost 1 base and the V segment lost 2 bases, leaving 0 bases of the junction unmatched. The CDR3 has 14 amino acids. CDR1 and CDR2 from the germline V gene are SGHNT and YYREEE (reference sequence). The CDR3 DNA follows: TGTGCCAGCAGCTTTAGCGGGGGCACAGATACGCAGTATTTT. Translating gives CASSFSGGTDTQYF.

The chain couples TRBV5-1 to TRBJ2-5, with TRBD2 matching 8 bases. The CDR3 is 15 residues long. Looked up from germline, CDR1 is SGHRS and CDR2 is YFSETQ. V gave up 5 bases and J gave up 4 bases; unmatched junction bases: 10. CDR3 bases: TGCGCCAGCAGGGAGGGAAGAAGCGGGGGAGAGACCCAGTACTTC. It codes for CASREGRSGGETQYF.

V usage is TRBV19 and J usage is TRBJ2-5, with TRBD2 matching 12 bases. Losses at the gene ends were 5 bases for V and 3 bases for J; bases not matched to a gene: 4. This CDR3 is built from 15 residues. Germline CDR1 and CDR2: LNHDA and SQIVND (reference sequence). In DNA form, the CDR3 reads TGTGCCAGTAGTGCCAGACTAGCGGGAGAAGAGACCCAGTACTTC. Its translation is CASSARLAGEETQYF.

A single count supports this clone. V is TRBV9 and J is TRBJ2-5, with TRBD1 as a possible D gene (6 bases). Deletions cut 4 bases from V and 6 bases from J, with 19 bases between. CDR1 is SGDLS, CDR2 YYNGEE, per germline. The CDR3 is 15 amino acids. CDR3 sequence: CASSLTTGREQTQYF. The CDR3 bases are TGTGCCAGCAGCCTCACGACAGGCCGGGAACAGACCCAGTACTTC.

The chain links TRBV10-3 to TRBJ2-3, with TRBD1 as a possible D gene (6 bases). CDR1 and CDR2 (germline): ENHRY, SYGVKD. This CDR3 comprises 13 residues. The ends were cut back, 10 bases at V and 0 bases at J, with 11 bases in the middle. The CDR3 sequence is CASRQESTDTQYF. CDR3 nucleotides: TGTGCCAGCCGACAGGAGAGCACAGATACGCAGTATTTT.

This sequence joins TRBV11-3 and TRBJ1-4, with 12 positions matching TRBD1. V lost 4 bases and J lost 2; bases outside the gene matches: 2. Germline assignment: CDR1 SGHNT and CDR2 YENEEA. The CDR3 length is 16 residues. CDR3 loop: CASSWGQGATNEKLFF. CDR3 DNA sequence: TGTGCCAGCAGCTGGGGACAGGGGGCGACTAATGAAAAACTGTTTTTT.

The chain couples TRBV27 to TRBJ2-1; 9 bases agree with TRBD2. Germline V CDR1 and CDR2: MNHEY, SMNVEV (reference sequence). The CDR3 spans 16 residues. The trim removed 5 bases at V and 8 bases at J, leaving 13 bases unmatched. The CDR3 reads CASSPLQAGGRDEQFF. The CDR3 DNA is TGTGCCAGCAGTCCGCTTCAGGCGGGAGGGCGGGATGAGCAGTTCTTC.

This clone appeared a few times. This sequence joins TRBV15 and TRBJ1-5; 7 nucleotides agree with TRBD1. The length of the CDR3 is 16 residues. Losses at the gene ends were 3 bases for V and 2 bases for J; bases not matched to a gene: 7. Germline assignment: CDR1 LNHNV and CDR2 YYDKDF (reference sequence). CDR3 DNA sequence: TGTGCCACCAGCAGCACGACAGGGTATGGCAATCAGCCCCAGCATTTT. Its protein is CATSSTTGYGNQPQHF.

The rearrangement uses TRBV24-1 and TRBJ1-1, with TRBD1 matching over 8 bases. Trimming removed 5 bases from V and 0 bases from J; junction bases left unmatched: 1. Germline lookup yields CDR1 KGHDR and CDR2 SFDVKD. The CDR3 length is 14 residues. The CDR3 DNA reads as TGTGCCACCAGTGGACAGGGGTTGAACACTGAAGCTTTCTTT. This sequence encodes CATSGQGLNTEAFF.

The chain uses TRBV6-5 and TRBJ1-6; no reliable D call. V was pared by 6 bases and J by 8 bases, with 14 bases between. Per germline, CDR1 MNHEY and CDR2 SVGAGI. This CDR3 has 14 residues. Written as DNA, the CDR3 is TGTGCCAGCAGAGGACTCTTCGCCGATTCACCCCTCCACTTT. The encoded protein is CASRGLFADSPLHF.

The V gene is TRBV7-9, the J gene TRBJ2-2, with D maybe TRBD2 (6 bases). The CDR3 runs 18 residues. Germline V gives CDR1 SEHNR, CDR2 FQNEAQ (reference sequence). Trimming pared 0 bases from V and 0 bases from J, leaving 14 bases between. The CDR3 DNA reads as TGTGCCAGCAGCTTAGCTAGCGGAGAGTTCGCGAACACCGGGGAGCTGTTTTTT. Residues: CASSLASGEFANTGELFF.

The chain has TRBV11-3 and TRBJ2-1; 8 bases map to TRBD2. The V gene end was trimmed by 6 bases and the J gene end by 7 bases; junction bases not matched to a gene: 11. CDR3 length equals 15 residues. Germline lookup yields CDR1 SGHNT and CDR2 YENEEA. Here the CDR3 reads CASRPTGGRLNEQFF. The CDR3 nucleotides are TGTGCCAGCAGGCCTACGGGGGGGCGCTTAAATGAGCAGTTCTTC.

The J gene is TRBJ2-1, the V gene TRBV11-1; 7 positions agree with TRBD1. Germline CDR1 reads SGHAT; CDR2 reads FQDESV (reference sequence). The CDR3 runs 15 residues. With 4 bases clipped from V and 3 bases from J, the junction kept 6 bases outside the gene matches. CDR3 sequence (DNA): TGTGCCAGCAGCTCCGGGACAGCTAACTACAATGAGCAGTTCTTC. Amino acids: CASSSGTANYNEQFF.

The chain's CDR3 is CASRLIHRDRGHGELFF. CDR3 sequence (DNA): TGTGCCAGTAGGCTAATTCACCGGGACAGGGGTCACGGGGAGCTGTTTTTT. This rearrangement joins TRBV19 to TRBJ2-2; 10 bases map to TRBD1. The CDR3 is 17 residues long. Per germline, CDR1 LNHDA and CDR2 SQIVND (reference sequence). The ends lost 6 bases at V and 7 bases at J; junction bases unmatched: 14.

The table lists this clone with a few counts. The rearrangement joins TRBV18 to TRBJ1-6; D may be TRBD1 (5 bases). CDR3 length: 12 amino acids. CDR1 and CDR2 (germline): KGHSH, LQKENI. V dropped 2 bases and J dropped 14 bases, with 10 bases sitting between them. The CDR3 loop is CASSPYGGALHF. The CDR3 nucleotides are TGTGCCAGCTCACCATACGGGGGAGCCCTCCACTTT.

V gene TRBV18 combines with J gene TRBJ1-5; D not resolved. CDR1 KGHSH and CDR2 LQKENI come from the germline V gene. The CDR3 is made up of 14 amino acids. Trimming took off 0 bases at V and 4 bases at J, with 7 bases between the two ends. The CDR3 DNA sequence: TGTGCCAGCTCACCACCGCCGGGAAATCAGCCCCAGCATTTT. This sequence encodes CASSPPPGNQPQHF.

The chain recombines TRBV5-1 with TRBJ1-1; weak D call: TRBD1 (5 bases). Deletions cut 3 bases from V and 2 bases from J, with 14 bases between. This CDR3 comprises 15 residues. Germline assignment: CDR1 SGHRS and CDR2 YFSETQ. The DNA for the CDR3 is TGCGCCAGCAGCTCCGTAGGGGTCGCAAACACTGAAGCTTTCTTT. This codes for CASSSVGVANTEAFF.

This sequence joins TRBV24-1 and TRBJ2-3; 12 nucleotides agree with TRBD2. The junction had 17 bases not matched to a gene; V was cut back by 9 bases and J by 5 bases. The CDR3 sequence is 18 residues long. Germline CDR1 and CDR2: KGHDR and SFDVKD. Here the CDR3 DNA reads TGTGCCACCGCCGGGGGAGGGAAGACTAGCGGGAGTTTAGATACGCAGTATTTT. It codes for CATAGGGKTSGSLDTQYF.

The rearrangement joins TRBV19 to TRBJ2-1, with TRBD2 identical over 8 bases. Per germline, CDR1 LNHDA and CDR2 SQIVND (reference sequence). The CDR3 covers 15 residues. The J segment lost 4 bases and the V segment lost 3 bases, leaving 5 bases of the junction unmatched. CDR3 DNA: TGTGCCAGTAGTATGGGAGCGGGGGCATACAATGAGCAGTTCTTC. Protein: CASSMGAGAYNEQFF. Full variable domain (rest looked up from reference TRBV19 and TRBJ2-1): DGGITQSPKYLFRKEGQNVTLSCEQNLNHDAMYWYRQDPGQGLRLIYYSQIVNDFQKGDIAEGYSVSREKKESFPLTVTSAQKNPTAFYLCASSMGAGAYNEQFFGPGTRLTVL.

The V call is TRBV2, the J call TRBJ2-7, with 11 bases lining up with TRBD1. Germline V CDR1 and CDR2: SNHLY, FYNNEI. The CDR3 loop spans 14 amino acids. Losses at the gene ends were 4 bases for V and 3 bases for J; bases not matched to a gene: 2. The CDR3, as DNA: TGTGCCAGCAGTGGGACAGGGGGCTTCTACGAGCAGTACTTC. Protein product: CASSGTGGFYEQYF.

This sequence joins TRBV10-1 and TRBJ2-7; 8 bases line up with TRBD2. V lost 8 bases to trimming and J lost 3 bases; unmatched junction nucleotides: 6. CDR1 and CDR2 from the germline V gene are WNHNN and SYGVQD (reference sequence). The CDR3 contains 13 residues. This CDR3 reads CASGGTSFYEQYF. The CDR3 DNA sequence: TGCGCCAGCGGCGGGACTAGTTTCTACGAGCAGTACTTC.

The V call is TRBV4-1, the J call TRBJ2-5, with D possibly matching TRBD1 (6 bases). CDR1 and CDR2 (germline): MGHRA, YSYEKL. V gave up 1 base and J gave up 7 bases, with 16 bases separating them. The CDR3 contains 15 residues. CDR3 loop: CASSQGEADSGTQYF. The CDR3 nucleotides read TGCGCCAGCAGCCAAGGAGAGGCGGACAGCGGGACCCAGTACTTC.